This is a list of T cell receptor beta chains from one sample in a study of blood T cells in healthy people across ages. TCRdb fed the 5' RACE reads into MiXCR, producing one record per CDR3 protein. Of about 770,000 distinct CDR3 sequences in the sample, under 45% were seen once. Sequencing was performed on blood. These receptors came from a man in his 60s in good health. The CDR3 runs from the conserved cysteine through the conserved F or W. The D gene is left open where the match is weak. For some rows the clone size is stated as once, few or many, or as a class when expanded; others skip it.

size,V,J,D,CDR3,DNA
few,TRBV29-1,TRBJ2-1,TRBD2,CSVQGGEGEQFF,TGCAGCGTCCAGGGAGGGGAAGGTGAGCAGTTCTTC
-,TRBV11-2,TRBJ2-7,TRBD2,CASSLDPWGLGSYDQYF,TGTGCCAGCAGCTTAGATCCGTGGGGACTAGGATCCTACGATCAGTACTTC
once,TRBV29-1,TRBJ1-1,-,CSAEGGFAEAFF,TGCAGCGCCGAGGGGGGGTTCGCTGAAGCTTTCTTT
few,TRBV20-1,TRBJ2-3,-,CSAREDDTQYF,TGCAGTGCTAGAGAGGATGATACGCAGTATTTT
few,TRBV4-1,TRBJ2-7,-,CASSQVPGQQYSYEQYF,TGCGCCAGCAGCCAAGTTCCCGGACAGCAGTACTCCTACGAGCAGTACTTC
-,TRBV6-2/TRBV6-3,TRBJ1-1,-,CASTDAGRNTEAFF,TGTGCCAGCACTGATGCGGGACGGAACACTGAAGCTTTCTTT
-,TRBV10-2,TRBJ2-7,TRBD1,CASLGTGGSYEQYF,TGCGCCAGCCTTGGGACAGGGGGTTCCTACGAGCAGTACTTC
few,TRBV14,TRBJ2-5,TRBD1,CASGTGAKGTQYF,TGTGCCAGCGGTACAGGGGCGAAGGGGACCCAGTACTTC
-,TRBV2,TRBJ1-6,-,CASSAGQVQRSPLHF,TGTGCCAGCAGTGCGGGTCAGGTCCAGCGGTCACCCCTCCACTTT
-,TRBV27,TRBJ2-3,-,CASTDNRDSTQYF,TGTGCCAGCACCGACAACCGGGACTCTACGCAGTATTTT
-,TRBV20-1,TRBJ2-1,-,CSARDFAGNNEQFF,TGCAGTGCTAGAGATTTCGCAGGGAACAATGAGCAGTTCTTC
-,TRBV13,TRBJ1-1,TRBD1,CASSYRDRGSEAFF,TGTGCCAGCAGCTACCGGGACAGGGGTTCTGAAGCTTTCTTT
few,TRBV20-1,TRBJ2-3,-,CSARDGQSTDTQYF,TGCAGTGCTAGAGATGGTCAGTCCACAGATACGCAGTATTTT
few,TRBV6-2/TRBV6-3,TRBJ2-2,-,CASSIPALATNTGELFF,TGTGCCAGCTCCATACCCGCCCTAGCGACTAACACCGGGGAGCTGTTTTTT
-,TRBV29-1,TRBJ1-1,TRBD1,CSVRTGAGAEAFF,TGCAGCGTGAGGACAGGGGCGGGCGCTGAAGCTTTCTTT
-,TRBV2,TRBJ2-1,TRBD1,CASSDGTGFF,TGTGCCAGCAGTGATGGGACAGGGTTCTTC
few,TRBV24-1,TRBJ2-2,TRBD1,CATSDPGQGRTGELFF,TGTGCCACCAGTGATCCGGGACAGGGACGGACCGGGGAGCTGTTTTTT
many,TRBV29-1,TRBJ2-1,TRBD2,CSFGTSGGDEQFF,TGCAGCTTTGGGACTAGCGGGGGTGATGAGCAGTTCTTC
once,TRBV5-1,TRBJ2-2,-,CASSPPAPNTGELFF,TGCGCCAGCAGCCCCCCGGCACCGAACACCGGGGAGCTGTTTTTT
once,TRBV29-1,TRBJ1-1,-,CSVEGGMNTEAFF,TGCAGCGTTGAAGGGGGCATGAACACTGAAGCTTTCTTT
-,TRBV3-1,TRBJ2-7,TRBD1,CASSLDRVSTYEQYF,TGTGCCAGCAGCTTGGACAGGGTCTCGACCTACGAGCAGTACTTC
few,TRBV4-3,TRBJ2-7,-,CASSQDQMPSYEQYF,TGCGCCAGCAGCCAAGATCAGATGCCCTCCTACGAGCAGTACTTC
few,TRBV6-5,TRBJ2-7,-,CASSYSSGPLAEQYF,TGTGCCAGCAGTTACTCGAGCGGGCCGCTGGCCGAGCAGTACTTC
-,TRBV7-2,TRBJ2-2,TRBD1,CASSLEGAGVGELFF,TGTGCCAGCAGCTTAGAGGGGGCCGGTGTCGGGGAGCTGTTTTTT
-,TRBV10-3,TRBJ2-7,TRBD1,CAIRPGTGDGQYF,TGTGCCATCAGACCCGGGACAGGGGATGGGCAGTACTTC
-,TRBV7-6,TRBJ2-4,TRBD1,CASSLDSGTGTEQYF,TGTGCCAGCAGCTTAGACTCGGGGACAGGGACGGAGCAGTACTTC
-,TRBV6-2/TRBV6-3,TRBJ2-2,-,CASSYTRASGELFF,TGTGCCAGCAGTTACACTAGAGCCAGCGGGGAGCTGTTTTTT
-,TRBV5-1,TRBJ2-1,TRBD1,CASSFSGQLSYNEQFF,TGCGCCAGCAGCTTTTCGGGACAGCTTTCCTACAATGAGCAGTTCTTC
few,TRBV7-2,TRBJ2-3,-,CASSDGWGLRDTQYF,TGTGCCAGCAGCGACGGATGGGGCCTCCGAGATACGCAGTATTTT
-,TRBV7-2,TRBJ1-2,TRBD1,CASSLGGQHLGYTF,TGTGCCAGCAGCTTAGGGGGACAGCACCTTGGGTACACCTTC
-,TRBV29-1,TRBJ1-5,-,CSVAGESNQPQHF,TGCAGCGTTGCGGGTGAATCCAATCAGCCCCAGCATTTT
many,TRBV24-1,TRBJ2-5,-,CATKQGETQYF,TGTGCCACCAAGCAGGGGGAGACCCAGTACTTC
few,TRBV7-2,TRBJ2-7,-,CASSLAWTYEQYF,TGTGCCAGCAGCTTAGCATGGACCTACGAGCAGTACTTC
few,TRBV7-2,TRBJ2-7,-,CASSLDRSGRSHEQYF,TGTGCCAGCAGCTTAGATCGGTCAGGCCGGTCACACGAGCAGTACTTC
-,TRBV20-1,TRBJ2-5,-,CSARAGPDELYF,TGCAGTGCTAGAGCCGGGCCAGACGAGCTGTACTTC
-,TRBV12-3/TRBV12-4,TRBJ1-5,-,CASSLSPGSQPQHF,TGTGCCAGCAGTTTGTCACCCGGGAGCCAGCCCCAGCATTTT
-,TRBV9,TRBJ2-7,TRBD1,CASSVDADREFNEQYF,TGTGCCAGCAGCGTAGATGCGGACAGGGAGTTCAACGAGCAGTACTTC
few,TRBV2,TRBJ2-1,TRBD2,CASSASGGFHSYNEQFF,TGTGCCAGCAGCGCTAGCGGGGGCTTCCACTCCTACAATGAGCAGTTCTTC
-,TRBV5-1,TRBJ1-2,TRBD1,CASSLAPDRVAYGYTF,TGCGCCAGCAGCTTGGCCCCGGACAGGGTCGCCTATGGCTACACCTTC
few,TRBV4-2,TRBJ2-7,-,CASSQTSGLSGEQYF,TGTGCCAGCAGCCAGACCTCGGGACTTTCGGGGGAGCAGTACTTC
few,TRBV20-1,TRBJ2-7,-,CSARSPLTYEQYF,TGCAGTGCTAGGTCTCCTTTGACCTACGAGCAGTACTTC
few,TRBV20-1,TRBJ2-7,TRBD2,CSARGTSGGGYEQYF,TGCAGTGCTAGGGGGACTAGCGGGGGAGGCTACGAGCAGTACTTC
-,TRBV20-1,TRBJ2-3,-,CNARDQKRARSGDTQYF,TGCAATGCTAGAGATCAGAAAAGAGCCCGGTCGGGAGATACGCAGTATTTT
many,TRBV25-1,TRBJ2-2,-,CASSESGITGELFF,TGTGCCAGCAGTGAATCAGGGATCACCGGGGAGCTGTTTTTT
few,TRBV9,TRBJ2-7,TRBD1,CASSAGTGATERSYEQYF,TGTGCCAGCAGCGCGGGGACAGGGGCAACGGAGCGCTCCTACGAGCAGTACTTC
-,TRBV4-2,TRBJ2-3,-,CASSPRSLTDTQYF,TGTGCCAGCAGCCCCCGCTCCCTAACAGATACGCAGTATTTT
-,TRBV12-3/TRBV12-4,TRBJ1-2,TRBD1,CASSTGTGDGYTF,TGTGCCAGCAGTACCGGGACAGGGGACGGCTACACCTTC
-,TRBV24-1,TRBJ1-5,TRBD1,CATSDPLGQESAQHF,TGTGCCACCAGTGATCCCCTCGGACAGGAAAGTGCCCAGCATTTT
-,TRBV10-2,TRBJ1-6,-,CASSDYRVDSPLHF,TGCGCCAGCAGTGATTACAGGGTTGATTCACCCCTCCACTTT
few,TRBV7-2,TRBJ1-5,TRBD1,CASSLVPTGGSSNQPQHF,TGTGCCAGCAGCTTAGTCCCGACAGGGGGCAGTAGCAATCAGCCCCAGCATTTT
-,TRBV7-9,TRBJ2-1,TRBD2,CASSPGLAGHNEQFF,TGTGCCAGCAGTCCCGGACTAGCGGGGCACAATGAGCAGTTCTTC
-,TRBV20-1,TRBJ1-4,TRBD1,CSANRDRDEKLFF,TGCAGTGCTAACCGGGACAGGGACGAAAAACTGTTTTTT
-,TRBV6-5,TRBJ2-1,-,CASRHPGQSYNEQFF,TGTGCCAGCAGGCATCCCGGACAGTCCTACAATGAGCAGTTCTTC
-,TRBV20-1,TRBJ1-5,-,CSARDLTTARRQPQHF,TGCAGTGCTAGAGATCTCACGACAGCGAGGCGCCAGCCCCAGCATTTT
many,TRBV2,TRBJ2-7,-,CASSEVFEEQYF,TGTGCCAGCAGTGAAGTCTTTGAGGAGCAGTACTTC
many,TRBV4-1,TRBJ2-7,-,CASSQARGWEQYF,TGCGCCAGCAGCCAAGCAAGGGGGTGGGAGCAGTACTTC
few,TRBV12-3/TRBV12-4,TRBJ2-5,TRBD1,CASSFGQGKYF,TGTGCCAGCAGTTTCGGACAGGGCAAGTACTTC
few,TRBV25-1,TRBJ2-7,TRBD1,CASSESVAGGYEQYF,TGTGCCAGCAGTGAATCCGTGGCAGGGGGTTACGAGCAGTACTTC
few,TRBV7-9,TRBJ1-1,-,CASSPPGTMNTEAFF,TGTGCCAGCAGTCCACCTGGGACCATGAACACTGAAGCTTTCTTT
-,TRBV7-8,TRBJ2-5,-,CASTRSPQEAQYF,TGTGCCAGCACTCGGTCCCCCCAAGAGGCCCAGTACTTC